This T cell receptor (beta chain) comes out of a study of regulatory T cells in long-lasting Graves disease. Time point indicated: newly diagnosed GD, antithyroid drugs for less than 3 months. From RNA extracted from PBMCs, the TCR library was made. In this cohort, patients came from an endocrinology department located in Xi'an, China. The TCR beta library used iRepertoire HTBI primers with Arm-PCR amplification of CDR3. TCRdb recomputed calls from the multiplex PCR reads with MiXCR, one row per CDR3 protein. The table records about 470,000 distinct CDR3 sequences, about 15% of them present only once. This clonotype was recorded a few times. The germline V gene encodes CDR1 SGHRS and CDR2 YFSETQ. The CDR3 is 17 amino acids. V dropped 3 bases and J dropped 4; count of bases not matched to a gene: 12. These data also featured in a second study, about T cells in Graves' hyperthyroidism and ophthalmopathy. That publication notes: Diagnosing involved the use of clinical symptoms, serum thyroxine and TRAb, thyroid ultrasound and orbital computed tomography. Ophthalmopathy cases were set apart from stable hyperthyroidism by a 13 V-J model.

Sequencing was performed on peripheral blood mononuclear cells (PBMCs), taken at new diagnosis, from a patient treated with antithyroid drugs. The chain employs TRBV5-1 and TRBJ2-2; 7 bases fit TRBD1. The receptor was derived from a young woman with Graves disease. The CDR3: CASSSNQGDGVTGELFF. The CDR3, as DNA: TGCGCCAGCAGCTCGAATCAGGGGGATGGGGTCACCGGGGAGCTGTTTTTT.